The next 9 T cell receptor beta chains were all read from a single sample in a study of blood T cell repertoires in COVID-19. Only in-frame clones appear in the TCRdb table, and some are missing; sequencing was by immunoSEQ multiplex PCR. The table includes 70,000 or so clones, around three quarters detected once. The sequencing input was peripheral blood. The receptors shown here come from a human donor in a cohort sampled during active COVID-19.

This clone has a handful of counts. This chain connects TRBV5-1 to TRBJ1-5; D remains ambiguous. The CDR3 runs 14 residues. Germline V lookup: CDR1 SGHRS, CDR2 YFSETQ. Deletions cut 0 bases from V and 3 bases from J, with 7 bases between. In DNA form, the CDR3 reads TGCGCCAGCAGCTTGGGACAAGACAATCAGCCCCAGCATTTT. It specifies CASSLGQDNQPQHF.

V usage is TRBV30 and J usage is TRBJ1-6; possibly TRBD1 for D (6 bases). Germline assignment: CDR1 GTSNPN and CDR2 SVGIG (reference sequence). Trimming left V 4 bases short and J 7 bases short, with 17 bases between. The CDR3 sequence is 15 residues long. The CDR3 here is CAWKFPGTPNSPLHF. DNA for the CDR3: TGTGCCTGGAAATTTCCCGGGACACCGAATTCACCCCTCCACTTT.

The chain couples TRBV28 to TRBJ1-3, with D unresolved. The CDR3 runs to 15 residues. Germline CDR1 and CDR2: MDHEN and SYDVKM. The ends were cut back, 5 bases at V and 3 bases at J, with 14 bases in the middle. The DNA for the CDR3 is TGTGCCAGCAGTCTGACCCTCCCGGGTGGAAACACCATATATTTT. It specifies CASSLTLPGGNTIYF.

The V gene is TRBV18, the J gene TRBJ2-3; no definite D call. CDR3 length: 16 residues. Germline values: CDR1 KGHSH, CDR2 LQKENI. V lost 3 bases and J lost 0, with 13 bases in between. The CDR3, as DNA: TGTGCCAGCTCACCCACGGGTAGCCGCAGCACAGATACGCAGTATTTT. Its protein is CASSPTGSRSTDTQYF.

The chain is built from TRBV7-9 and TRBJ2-5, with a tentative D call TRBD2 (5 bases). Germline values: CDR1 SEHNR, CDR2 FQNEAQ (reference sequence). The length of the CDR3 is 14 residues. Trimming pared 5 bases from V and 1 base from J, leaving 11 bases between. In DNA, the CDR3 is TGTGCCAGCAGCCCCGGGGAAGTCCAAGAGACCCAGTACTTC. This gives the protein CASSPGEVQETQYF.

This clone was counted once. J is TRBJ2-7 and V is TRBV5-1; possibly TRBD2 for D (5 bases). Germline V gene data show CDR1 as SGHRS and CDR2 as YFSETQ. Trimming removed 0 bases at V and 0 bases at J, with 13 bases between. The CDR3 consists of 16 residues. CDR3 protein: CASSLDGRGGSYEQYF. The CDR3 bases are TGCGCCAGCAGCTTGGATGGTCGCGGAGGCTCCTACGAGCAGTACTTC. Supplemented by reference TRBV5-1 and TRBJ2-7, the full variable domain reads KAGVTQTPRYLIKTRGQQVTLSCSPISGHRSVSWYQQTPGQGLQFLFEYFSETQRNKGNFPGRFSGRQFSNSRSEMNVSTLELGDSALYLCASSLDGRGGSYEQYFGPGTRLTVT.

The chain couples TRBV14 to TRBJ2-7, with 10 bases identical to TRBD1. CDR1 is SGHDN, CDR2 FVKESK, per germline. V lost 3 bases to trimming and J lost 7 bases; unmatched junction nucleotides: 3. The CDR3 sequence is 13 residues long. The chain's CDR3 is CASSQDRGREQYF. The DNA of the CDR3 is TGTGCCAGCAGCCAGGACAGGGGGAGGGAGCAGTACTTC.

The rearrangement joins TRBV6-6 to TRBJ2-2; 7 bases map to TRBD1. V lost 6 bases, J lost 6 bases, and 10 bases stayed unmatched. This CDR3 has 15 amino acids. The germline V gene has CDR1 MNHNY and CDR2 SVGAGI (reference sequence). The CDR3 DNA follows: TGTGCCAGCAGGTGGGGGCAGGGGGTCGCCGGGGAGCTGTTTTTT. Its protein is CASRWGQGVAGELFF.

The rearrangement joins TRBV27 to TRBJ2-7, with D possibly matching TRBD1 (6 bases). The length of the CDR3 is 13 residues. The germline V and J ends were trimmed by 10 bases and 6 bases, with 19 bases remaining between them. From germline, CDR1 is MNHEY and CDR2 SMNVEV (reference sequence). CDR3 loop: CAIMNRASGEQYF. The DNA for the CDR3 is TGTGCCATAATGAACAGGGCGAGTGGCGAGCAGTACTTC.